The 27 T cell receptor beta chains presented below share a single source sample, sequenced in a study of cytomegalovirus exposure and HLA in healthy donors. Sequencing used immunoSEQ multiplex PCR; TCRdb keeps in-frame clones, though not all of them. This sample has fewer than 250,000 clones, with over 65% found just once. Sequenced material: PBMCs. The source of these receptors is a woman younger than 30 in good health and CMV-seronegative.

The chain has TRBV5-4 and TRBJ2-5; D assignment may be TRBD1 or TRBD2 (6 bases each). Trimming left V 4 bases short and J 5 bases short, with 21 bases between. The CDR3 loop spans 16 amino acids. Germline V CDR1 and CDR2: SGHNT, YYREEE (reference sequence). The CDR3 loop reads CASSGGTNGGWETQYF. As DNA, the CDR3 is TGTGCCAGCAGCGGCGGGACAAACGGGGGTTGGGAGACCCAGTACTTC.

The CDR3 DNA follows: TGTGCCTGGTTGACTCGACGGGACACTGAAGCTTTCTTT. Translating gives CAWLTRRDTEAFF. The chain has TRBV30 and TRBJ1-1; D is uncertain. Germline V lookup: CDR1 GTSNPN, CDR2 SVGIG (reference sequence). Trimming stripped 5 bases from V and 3 bases from J, with 13 bases between. The CDR3 totals 13 residues.

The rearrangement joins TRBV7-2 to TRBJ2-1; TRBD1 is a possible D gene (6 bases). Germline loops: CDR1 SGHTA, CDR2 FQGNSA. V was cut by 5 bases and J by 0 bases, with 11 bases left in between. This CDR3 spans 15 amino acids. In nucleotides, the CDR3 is TGTGCCAGCAGCCTCGGGACATCCTCCTACAATGAGCAGTTCTTC. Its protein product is CASSLGTSSYNEQFF.

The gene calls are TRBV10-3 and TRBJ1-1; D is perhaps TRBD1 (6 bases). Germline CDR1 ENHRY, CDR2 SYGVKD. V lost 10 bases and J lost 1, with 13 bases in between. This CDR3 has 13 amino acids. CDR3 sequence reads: CATSGQTNTEAFF. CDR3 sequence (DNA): TGTGCCACAAGCGGACAGACGAACACTGAAGCTTTCTTT.

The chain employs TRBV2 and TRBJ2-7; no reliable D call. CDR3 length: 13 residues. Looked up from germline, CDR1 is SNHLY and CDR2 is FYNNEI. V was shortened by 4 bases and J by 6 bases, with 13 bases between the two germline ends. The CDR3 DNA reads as TGTGCCAGCAGTGTGACTGCCGCCGTCGAGCAGTACTTC. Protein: CASSVTAAVEQYF.

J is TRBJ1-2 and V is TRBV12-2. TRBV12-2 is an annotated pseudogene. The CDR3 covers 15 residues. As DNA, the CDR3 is TGTGCAAGTCGCTTAGCACGGGTGAGGGCGTGGGGCTACACCTTC. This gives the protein CASRLARVRAWGYTF.

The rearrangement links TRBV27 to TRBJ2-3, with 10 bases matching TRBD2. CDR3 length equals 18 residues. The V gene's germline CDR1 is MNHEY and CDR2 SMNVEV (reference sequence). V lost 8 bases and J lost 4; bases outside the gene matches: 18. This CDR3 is CASFPGLSGRMVADTQYF. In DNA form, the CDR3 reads TGTGCCAGCTTTCCGGGGCTTAGCGGGAGGATGGTTGCAGATACGCAGTATTTT.

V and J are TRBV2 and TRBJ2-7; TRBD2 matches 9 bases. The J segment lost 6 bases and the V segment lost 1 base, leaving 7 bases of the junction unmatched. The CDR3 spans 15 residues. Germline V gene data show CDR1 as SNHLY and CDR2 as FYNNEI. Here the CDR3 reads CASSEGGTSYGEQYF. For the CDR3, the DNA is TGTGCCAGCAGTGAAGGTGGGACTAGCTATGGCGAGCAGTACTTC.

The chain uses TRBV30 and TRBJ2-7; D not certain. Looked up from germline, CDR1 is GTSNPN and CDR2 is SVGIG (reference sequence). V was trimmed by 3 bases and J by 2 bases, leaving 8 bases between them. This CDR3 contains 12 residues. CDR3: CAWSLTAYEQYF. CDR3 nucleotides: TGTGCCTGGAGCCTAACCGCCTACGAGCAGTACTTC.

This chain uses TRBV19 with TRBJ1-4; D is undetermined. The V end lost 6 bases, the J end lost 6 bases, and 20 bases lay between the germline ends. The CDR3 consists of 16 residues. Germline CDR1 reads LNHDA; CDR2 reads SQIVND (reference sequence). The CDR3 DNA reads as TGTGCCAGTAGGGACCCGGGGATCGAAGCAGATGAAAAACTGTTTTTT. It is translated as CASRDPGIEADEKLFF.

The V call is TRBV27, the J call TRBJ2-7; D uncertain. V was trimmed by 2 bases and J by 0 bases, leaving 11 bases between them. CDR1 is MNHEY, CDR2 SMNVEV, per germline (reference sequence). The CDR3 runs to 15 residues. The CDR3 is CASSLRPVSSYEQYF. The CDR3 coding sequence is TGTGCCAGCAGTTTACGGCCGGTGAGCTCCTACGAGCAGTACTTC.

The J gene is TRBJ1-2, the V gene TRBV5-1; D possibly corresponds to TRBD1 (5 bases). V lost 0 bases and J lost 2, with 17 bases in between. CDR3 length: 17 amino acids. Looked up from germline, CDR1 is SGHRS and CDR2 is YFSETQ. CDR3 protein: CASSLDQPSAGNYGYTF. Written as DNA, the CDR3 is TGCGCCAGCAGCTTGGACCAACCCAGCGCAGGGAACTATGGCTACACCTTC.

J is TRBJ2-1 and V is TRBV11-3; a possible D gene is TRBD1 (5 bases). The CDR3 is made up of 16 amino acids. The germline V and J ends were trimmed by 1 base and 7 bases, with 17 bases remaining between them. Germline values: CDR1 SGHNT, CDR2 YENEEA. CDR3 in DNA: TGTGCCAGCAGCTTAGGACAGTCGTTGAGAGTAAATGAGCAGTTCTTC. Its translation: CASSLGQSLRVNEQFF. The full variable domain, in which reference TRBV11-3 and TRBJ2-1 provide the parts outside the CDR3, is EAGVVQSPRYKIIEKKQPVAFWCNPISGHNTLYWYLQNLGQGPELLIRYENEEAVDDSQLPKDRFSAERLKGVDSTLKIQPAELGDSAVYLCASSLGQSLRVNEQFFGPGTRLTVL.

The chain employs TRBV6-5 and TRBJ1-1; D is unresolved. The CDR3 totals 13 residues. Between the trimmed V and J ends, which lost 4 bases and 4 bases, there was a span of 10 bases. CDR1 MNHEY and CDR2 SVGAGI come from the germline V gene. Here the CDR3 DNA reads TGTGCCAGCAGTTCGTACGGAACCACTGAAGCTTTCTTT. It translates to CASSSYGTTEAFF.

DNA of the CDR3: TGTGCCAGCCGTACTGGGTCTTCGAATGAAAAACTGTTTTTT. This codes for CASRTGSSNEKLFF. The chain uses TRBV6-5 and TRBJ1-4; D is uncertain. Germline values: CDR1 MNHEY, CDR2 SVGAGI. V lost 8 bases and J 5 bases, leaving 15 bases between the germline ends. The length of the CDR3 is 14 residues.

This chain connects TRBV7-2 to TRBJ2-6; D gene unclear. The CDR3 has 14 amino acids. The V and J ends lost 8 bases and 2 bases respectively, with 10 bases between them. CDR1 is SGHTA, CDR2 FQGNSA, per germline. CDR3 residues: CASCPQPGANVLTF. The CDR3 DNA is TGTGCCAGCTGCCCCCAACCTGGGGCCAACGTCCTGACTTTC.

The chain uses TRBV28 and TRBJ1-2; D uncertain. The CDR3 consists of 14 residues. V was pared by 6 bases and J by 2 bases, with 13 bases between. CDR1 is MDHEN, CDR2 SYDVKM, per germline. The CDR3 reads CASSTPSPNYGYTF. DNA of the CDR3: TGTGCCAGCAGCACCCCATCGCCCAACTATGGCTACACCTTC.

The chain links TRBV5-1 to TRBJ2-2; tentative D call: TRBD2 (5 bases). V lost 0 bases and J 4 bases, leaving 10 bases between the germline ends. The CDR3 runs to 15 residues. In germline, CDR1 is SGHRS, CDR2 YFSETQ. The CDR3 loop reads CASSLVTGSTGELFF. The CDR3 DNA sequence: TGCGCCAGCAGCTTGGTTACGGGAAGCACCGGGGAGCTGTTTTTT. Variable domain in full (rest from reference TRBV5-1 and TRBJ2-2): KAGVTQTPRYLIKTRGQQVTLSCSPISGHRSVSWYQQTPGQGLQFLFEYFSETQRNKGNFPGRFSGRQFSNSRSEMNVSTLELGDSALYLCASSLVTGSTGELFFGEGSRLTVL.

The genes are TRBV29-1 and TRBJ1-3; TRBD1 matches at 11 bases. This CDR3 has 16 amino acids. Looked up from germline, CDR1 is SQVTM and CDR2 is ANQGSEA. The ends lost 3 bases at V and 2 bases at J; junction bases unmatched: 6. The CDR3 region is CSVERTGGLAGNTIYF. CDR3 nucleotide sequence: TGCAGCGTTGAGAGGACAGGGGGCTTAGCTGGAAACACCATATATTTT.

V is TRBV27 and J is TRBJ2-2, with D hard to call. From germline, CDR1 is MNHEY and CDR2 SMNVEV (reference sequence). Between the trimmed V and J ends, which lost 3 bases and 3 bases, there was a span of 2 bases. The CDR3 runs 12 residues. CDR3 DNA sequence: TGTGCCAGCAGTTTCGACACCGGGGAGCTGTTTTTT. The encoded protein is CASSFDTGELFF.

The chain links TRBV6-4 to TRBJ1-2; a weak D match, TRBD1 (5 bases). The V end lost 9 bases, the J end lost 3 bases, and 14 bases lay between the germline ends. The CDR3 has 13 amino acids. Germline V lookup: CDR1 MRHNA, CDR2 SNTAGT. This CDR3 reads CASLGTRDYGYTF. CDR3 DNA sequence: TGTGCCAGTCTGGGGACGAGGGACTATGGCTACACCTTC.

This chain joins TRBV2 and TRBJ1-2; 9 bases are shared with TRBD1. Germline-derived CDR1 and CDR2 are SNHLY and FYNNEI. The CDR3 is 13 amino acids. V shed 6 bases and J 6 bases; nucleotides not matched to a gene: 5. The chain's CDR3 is CASRRGTGNGYTF. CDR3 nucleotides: TGTGCCAGCAGGAGGGGGACAGGGAATGGCTACACCTTC. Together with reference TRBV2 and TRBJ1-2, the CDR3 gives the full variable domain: EPEVTQTPSHQVTQMGQEVILRCVPISNHLYFYWYRQILGQKVEFLVSFYNNEISEKSEIFDDQFSVERPDGSNFTLKIRSTKLEDSAMYFCASRRGTGNGYTFGSGTRLTVV.

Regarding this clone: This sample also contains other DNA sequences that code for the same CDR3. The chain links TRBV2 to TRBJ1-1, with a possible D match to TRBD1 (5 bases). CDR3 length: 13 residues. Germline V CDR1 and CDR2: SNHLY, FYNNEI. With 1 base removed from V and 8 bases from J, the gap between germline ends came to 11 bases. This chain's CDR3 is CASSEVEGTEAFF. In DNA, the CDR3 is TGTGCCAGCAGTGAAGTTGAGGGGACCGAAGCTTTCTTT.

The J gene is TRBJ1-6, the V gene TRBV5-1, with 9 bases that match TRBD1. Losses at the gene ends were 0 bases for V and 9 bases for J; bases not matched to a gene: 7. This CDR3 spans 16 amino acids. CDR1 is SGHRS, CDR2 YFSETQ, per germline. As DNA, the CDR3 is TGCGCCAGCAGCTTGGCGGGACAGGGAAGGGGTTCACCCCTCCACTTT. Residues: CASSLAGQGRGSPLHF.

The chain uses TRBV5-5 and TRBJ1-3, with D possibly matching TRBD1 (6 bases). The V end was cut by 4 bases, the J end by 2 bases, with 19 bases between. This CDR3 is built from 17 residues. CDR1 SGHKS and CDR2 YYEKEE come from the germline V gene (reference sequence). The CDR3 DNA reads TGTGCCAGCAGCCGGTTCGAGGGGGGGCTCGCTGGAAACACCATATATTTT. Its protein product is CASSRFEGGLAGNTIYF.

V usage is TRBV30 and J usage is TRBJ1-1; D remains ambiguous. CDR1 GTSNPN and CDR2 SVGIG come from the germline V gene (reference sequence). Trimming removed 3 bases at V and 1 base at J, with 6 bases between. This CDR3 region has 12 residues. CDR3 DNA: TGTGCCTGGAGGGAAGGGAACACTGAAGCTTTCTTT. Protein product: CAWREGNTEAFF.

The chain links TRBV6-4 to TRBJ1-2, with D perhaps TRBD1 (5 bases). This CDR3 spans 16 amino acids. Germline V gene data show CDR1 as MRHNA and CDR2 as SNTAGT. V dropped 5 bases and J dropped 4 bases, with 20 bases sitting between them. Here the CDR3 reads CASSWGTGQYSYGYTF. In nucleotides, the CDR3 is TGTGCCAGCAGTTGGGGCACGGGCCAGTATAGCTATGGCTACACCTTC.